This passage covers 4 T cell receptor beta chains from one sample sequenced in a study of neurological immune-mediated disorders. Time point: longitudinal time-point 1 (baseline). TCRdb processed the 5' RACE reads anew with MiXCR; each CDR3 protein has one entry. The table includes some 54,000 distinct CDR3 sequences, 9.5% to 12% detected once. Sequencing used PBMCs. The receptors were gathered from a male donor with HTLV-1-associated myelopathy (HAM/TSP).

This clonotype has at least ten counts. The rearrangement uses TRBV6-2 or TRBV6-3 and TRBJ1-1; D ambiguous. Trimming removed 6 bases from V and 5 bases from J, with 7 bases in between. Germline V lookup: CDR1 MNHEY, CDR2 SVGEGT. CDR3 length: 11 amino acids. The CDR3 DNA reads TGTGCCAGCAGACCAATTACTGAAGCTTTCTTT. This gives the protein CASRPITEAFF.

The chain has TRBV5-1 and TRBJ2-2, with 8 bases fitting TRBD2. Germline-derived CDR1 and CDR2 are SGHRS and YFSETQ. J gave up 1 base and V 1 base, and 3 bases lay outside the gene matches. This CDR3 is built from 16 residues. The CDR3 DNA reads as TGCGCCAGCAGCTTGTCCCTAGCGGGGAACACCGGGGAGCTGTTTTTT. It yields the protein CASSLSLAGNTGELFF.

This clonotype was seen many times. The chain combines TRBV2 with TRBJ2-7; the D is unclear. The CDR3 length is 13 residues. Germline V CDR1 and CDR2: SNHLY, FYNNEI. V lost 3 bases and J 2 bases, leaving 8 bases between the germline ends. CDR3 bases: TGTGCCAGCAGTGATATCACCCCCTACGAGCAGTACTTC. Protein: CASSDITPYEQYF.

This clonotype appeared many times. The CDR3 region is CASSGGYGSYEQYF. DNA of the CDR3: TGTGCCAGCAGCGGGGGTTATGGTTCCTACGAGCAGTACTTC. The chain is built from TRBV6-2 or TRBV6-3 and TRBJ2-7; maybe TRBD2 (6 bases). The CDR3 is 14 residues long. Trimming took 6 bases from V and 1 from J, leaving 13 bases between them. In germline, CDR1 is MNHEY, CDR2 SVGEGT.